What follows describes a single T cell receptor (beta chain). These data come from a study of T cell changes during pregnancy in multiple sclerosis. Trimming cost V 3 bases and J 4 bases; bases outside gene matches: 4. This CDR3 spans 15 amino acids. Germline loops: CDR1 ENHRY, CDR2 SYGVKD. Here immunoSEQ multiplex PCR was the method, and the copy in TCRdb shows in-frame clones only, minus some. The sample records 50,000 or so clones, approximately 91% being singletons. This clonotype was obtained from a female donor with multiple sclerosis, enrolled in a pregnancy study. The starting material was CD4+ T cells from peripheral blood mononuclear cells, obtained in the second trimester of pregnancy. The gene calls are TRBV10-3 and TRBJ2-3, with 10 bases lining up with TRBD2. CDR3 DNA sequence: TGTGCCATCAGTGAACAGCGGGGGGGCGCAGATACGCAGTATTTT. Residues: CAISEQRGGADTQYF.